The 16 T cell receptor beta chains below come from one sample, sequenced in a study of T cell changes during pregnancy in multiple sclerosis. This table comes from immunoSEQ multiplex PCR, and its TCRdb copy is limited to in-frame clones, with some not included. The sample holds about 33,000 clones, roughly nine tenths seen once. The starting material was CD4+ T cells from peripheral blood mononuclear cells, obtained in the second trimester of pregnancy. The receptors were sampled from a female donor in good health, enrolled as a control in a pregnancy study.

The chain has TRBV29-1 and TRBJ2-7, with TRBD1 identical over 9 bases. Trimming cost V 6 bases and J 4 bases; bases outside gene matches: 13. Germline loops: CDR1 SQVTM, CDR2 ANQGSEA. The CDR3 consists of 15 residues. DNA of the CDR3: TGCAGCGTCCCGGGTAGGACAGGGGCTGGGTACGAGCAGTACTTC. Translated, it gives CSVPGRTGAGYEQYF.

The chain employs TRBV7-9 and TRBJ2-7, with unresolved D. The CDR3 covers 15 residues. CDR1 is SEHNR, CDR2 FQNEAQ, per germline (reference sequence). Trimming cost V 0 bases and J 0 bases, with 9 bases left between them. The CDR3 sequence is CASSLAGSFSYEQYF. In DNA, the CDR3 is TGTGCCAGCAGCTTAGCGGGCAGTTTCTCCTACGAGCAGTACTTC.

This chain uses TRBV30 with TRBJ1-5; a weak D match, TRBD1 (5 bases). Germline assignment: CDR1 GTSNPN and CDR2 SVGIG (reference sequence). The length of the CDR3 is 15 residues. V lost 0 bases to trimming and J lost 2 bases, with 11 bases between them. CDR3 nucleotide sequence: TGTGCCTGGAGTGTGGAGGGGTGGGGCAATCAGCCCCAGCATTTT. Translated, it gives CAWSVEGWGNQPQHF. The variable domain in full, with the rest retrieved from reference TRBV30 and TRBJ1-5, is SQTIHQWPATLVQPVGSPLSLECTVEGTSNPNLYWYRQAAGRGLQLLFYSVGIGQISSEVPQNLSASRPQDRQFILSSKKLLLSDSGFYLCAWSVEGWGNQPQHFGDGTRLSIL.

This rearrangement joins TRBV6-6 to TRBJ1-4, with a weak D call TRBD1 (5 bases). V lost 5 bases and J 5 bases, leaving 9 bases between the germline ends. This CDR3 region has 13 residues. Germline loops: CDR1 MNHNY, CDR2 SVGAGI (reference sequence). CDR3 residues: CASSRKGNEKLFF. As DNA, the CDR3 is TGTGCCAGCAGTAGGAAGGGGAATGAAAAACTGTTTTTT.

The CDR3, as DNA: TGTGCCAGCAACCTGATGACAGGGGCCGAGCAGTACTTC. Protein: CASNLMTGAEQYF. The V and J genes are TRBV6-6 and TRBJ2-7, with 8 bases lining up with TRBD1. V was pared by 7 bases and J by 6 bases, with 8 bases of the junction left unmatched. The CDR3 covers 13 residues. Germline V gene data show CDR1 as MNHNY and CDR2 as SVGAGI (reference sequence).

V usage is TRBV6-5 and J usage is TRBJ2-3, with TRBD2 as a possible D gene (5 bases). Germline V gene sequence: CDR1 MNHEY, CDR2 SVGAGI. The CDR3 consists of 16 residues. V gave up 0 bases and J gave up 0 bases, with 10 bases separating them. CDR3 nucleotide sequence: TGTGCCAGCAGTTACTCGGAGGTAGCTAGCACAGATACGCAGTATTTT. The encoded protein is CASSYSEVASTDTQYF.

The chain combines TRBV5-1 with TRBJ2-1; 10 nucleotides agree with TRBD2. This CDR3 has 17 amino acids. J gave up 3 bases and V 2 bases, and 8 bases lay outside the gene matches. Germline loops: CDR1 SGHRS, CDR2 YFSETQ. CDR3 residues: CASSFNGLAGVYNEQFF. CDR3 nucleotide sequence: TGCGCCAGCAGCTTCAACGGGCTAGCGGGGGTCTACAATGAGCAGTTCTTC.

The V and J genes are TRBV18 and TRBJ2-7, with 7 nucleotides matching TRBD1. CDR1 KGHSH and CDR2 LQKENI come from the germline V gene. The CDR3 extends over 14 amino acids. Losses at the gene ends were 6 bases for V and 4 bases for J; bases not matched to a gene: 9. Here the CDR3 DNA reads TGTGCCAGCTCCCCGGGACAGAGACCTTACGAGCAGTACTTC. Its translation: CASSPGQRPYEQYF.

The rearrangement joins TRBV18 to TRBJ2-2; 14 bases are shared with TRBD2. The CDR3 loop spans 19 amino acids. Germline loops: CDR1 KGHSH, CDR2 LQKENI. With V trimmed by 6 bases and J by 1 base, 10 bases remained unmatched. CDR3 nucleotides: TGTGCCAGCTCCCCGTTCTCCGGGACTAGCGGGAGGAACACCGGGGAGCTGTTTTTT. Translating gives CASSPFSGTSGRNTGELFF.

The J gene is TRBJ2-3, the V gene TRBV5-1; perhaps TRBD1 as D (5 bases). From germline, CDR1 is SGHRS and CDR2 YFSETQ. The CDR3 loop spans 14 amino acids. V lost 1 base, J lost 1 base, and 7 bases lay in between. CDR3 residues: CASSLKGGTDTQYF. The CDR3 DNA is TGCGCCAGCAGCTTGAAAGGGGGCACAGATACGCAGTATTTT.

This clone was found once. The gene calls are TRBV7-8 and TRBJ2-1, with a weak D call TRBD2 (6 bases). The CDR3 has 16 amino acids. Trimming removed 2 bases at V and 0 bases at J, with 11 bases between. From germline, CDR1 is SGHVS and CDR2 FQNEAQ. As DNA, the CDR3 is TGTGCCAGCAGCTTATATGCGGGGAGCTCCTACAATGAGCAGTTCTTC. It translates to CASSLYAGSSYNEQFF.

The V and J genes are TRBV30 and TRBJ2-7; D not certain. From germline, CDR1 is GTSNPN and CDR2 SVGIG (reference sequence). The CDR3 is 13 residues long. V was cut by 4 bases and J by 0 bases, with 10 bases left in between. CDR3 in DNA: TGTGCCTGGAACGCATACTACTCCTACGAGCAGTACTTC. Its translation is CAWNAYYSYEQYF. Variable domain in full (rest from reference TRBV30 and TRBJ2-7): SQTIHQWPATLVQPVGSPLSLECTVEGTSNPNLYWYRQAAGRGLQLLFYSVGIGQISSEVPQNLSASRPQDRQFILSSKKLLLSDSGFYLCAWNAYYSYEQYFGPGTRLTVT.

This sequence joins TRBV14 and TRBJ2-1; D not certain. The CDR3 runs 11 residues. The germline gives CDR1 SGHDN, CDR2 FVKESK. Trimming took 7 bases from V and 15 from J, leaving 16 bases between them. The CDR3 is CASILGPLGFF. CDR3 DNA sequence: TGTGCCAGCATCCTTGGGCCTCTGGGGTTCTTC.

The J gene is TRBJ2-7, the V gene TRBV5-8; D uncertain. The V end lost 3 bases, the J end lost 3 bases, and 4 bases lay between the germline ends. CDR1 is SGHTS and CDR2 is YDEGEE in the germline V gene. The CDR3 runs 11 residues. The CDR3 sequence: CASSSFYEQYF. CDR3 bases: TGTGCCAGCAGCTCCTTCTACGAGCAGTACTTC. The full variable domain, in which reference TRBV5-8 and TRBJ2-7 provide the parts outside the CDR3, is EAGVTQSPTHLIKTRGQQATLRCSPISGHTSVYWYQQALGLGLQFLLWYDEGEERNRGNFPPRFSGRQFPNYSSELNVNALELEDSALYLCASSSFYEQYFGPGTRLTVT.

This clone turned up a few times. The chain employs TRBV10-3 and TRBJ2-3, with TRBD2 matching over 10 bases. Losses at the gene ends were 6 bases for V and 0 bases for J; bases not matched to a gene: 6. CDR3 length equals 16 residues. Germline CDR1 reads ENHRY; CDR2 reads SYGVKD. CDR3 residues: CAIRSGRAPSTDTQYF. The CDR3 DNA reads TGTGCCATCAGGAGCGGGAGGGCCCCGAGCACAGATACGCAGTATTTT.

The J gene is TRBJ1-1, the V gene TRBV27; D remains ambiguous. Germline CDR1 is MNHEY and CDR2 is SMNVEV (reference sequence). With 7 bases removed from V and 0 bases from J, the gap between germline ends came to 21 bases. The CDR3 sequence is 17 residues long. The CDR3: CASTPGRRPVMNTEAFF. In DNA form, the CDR3 reads TGTGCCAGCACCCCTGGGAGGAGGCCGGTAATGAACACTGAAGCTTTCTTT.